This record covers a single T cell receptor (beta chain). This CDR3 contains 13 residues. These data originate in a study of blood T cells in healthy people across ages. The use of a sample-barcoded 5' primer and a J-beta primer mix characterized a second PCR of about 7 to 12 cycles. From the 5' RACE reads, TCRdb called clonotypes with MiXCR, one entry per CDR3 protein. Among approximately 680,000 distinct CDR3 sequences listed, about 30% were seen once. The receptor was isolated from an elderly woman in good health. Sequencing was performed on blood. The rearrangement uses TRBV21-1 and TRBJ1-5; the DNA was not used to check the table's D call, TRBD1. TRBV21-1 represents a pseudogene. The CDR3 nucleotides are TGTGCCAGCAGCAGGGGGGGGCATCAGCCCCAGCATTTT. Amino acids: CASSRGGHQPQHF.